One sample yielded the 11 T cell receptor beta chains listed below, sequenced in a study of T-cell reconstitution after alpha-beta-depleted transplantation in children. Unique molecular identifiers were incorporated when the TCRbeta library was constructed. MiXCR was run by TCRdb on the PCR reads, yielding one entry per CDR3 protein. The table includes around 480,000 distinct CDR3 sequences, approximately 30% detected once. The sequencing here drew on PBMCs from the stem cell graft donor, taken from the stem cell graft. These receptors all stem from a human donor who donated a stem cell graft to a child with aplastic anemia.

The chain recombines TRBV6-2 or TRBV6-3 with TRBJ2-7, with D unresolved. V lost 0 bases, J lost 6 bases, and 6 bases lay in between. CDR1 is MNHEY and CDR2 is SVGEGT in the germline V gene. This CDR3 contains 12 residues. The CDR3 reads CASSYSMFEQYF. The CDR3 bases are TGTGCCAGCAGTTACTCGATGTTCGAGCAGTACTTC.

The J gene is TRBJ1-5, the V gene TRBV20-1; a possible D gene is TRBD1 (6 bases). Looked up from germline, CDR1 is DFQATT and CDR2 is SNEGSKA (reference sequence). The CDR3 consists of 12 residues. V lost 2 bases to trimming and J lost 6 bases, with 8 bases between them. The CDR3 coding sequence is TGCAGTGCTAGACAGGGGAGTCAGCCCCAGCATTTT. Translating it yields CSARQGSQPQHF.

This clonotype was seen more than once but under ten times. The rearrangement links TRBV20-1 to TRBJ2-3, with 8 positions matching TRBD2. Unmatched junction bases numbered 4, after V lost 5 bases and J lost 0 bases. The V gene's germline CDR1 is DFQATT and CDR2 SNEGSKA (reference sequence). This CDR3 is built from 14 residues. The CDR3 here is CSARSGGSTDTQYF. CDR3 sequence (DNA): TGCAGTGCTCGCTCGGGAGGGAGCACAGATACGCAGTATTTT.

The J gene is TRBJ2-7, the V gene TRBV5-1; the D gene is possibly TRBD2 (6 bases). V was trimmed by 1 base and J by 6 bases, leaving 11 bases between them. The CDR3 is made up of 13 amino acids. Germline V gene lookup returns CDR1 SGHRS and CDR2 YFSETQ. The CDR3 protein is CASSLKRASEQYV. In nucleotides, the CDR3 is TGCGCCAGCAGCTTGAAGCGGGCTAGCGAGCAGTACGTC.

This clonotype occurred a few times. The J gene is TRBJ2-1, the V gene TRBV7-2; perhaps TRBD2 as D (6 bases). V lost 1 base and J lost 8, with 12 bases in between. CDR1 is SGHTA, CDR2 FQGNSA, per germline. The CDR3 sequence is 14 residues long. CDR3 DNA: TGTGCCAGCAGCTTAGTGCGGGATCTGGATGAGCAGTTCTTC. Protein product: CASSLVRDLDEQFF. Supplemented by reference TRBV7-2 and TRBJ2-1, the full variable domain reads GAGVSQSPSNKVTEKGKDVELRCDPISGHTALYWYRQSLGQGLEFLIYFQGNSAPDKSGLPSDRFSAERTGGSVSTLTIQRTQQEDSAVYLCASSLVRDLDEQFFGPGTRLTVL.

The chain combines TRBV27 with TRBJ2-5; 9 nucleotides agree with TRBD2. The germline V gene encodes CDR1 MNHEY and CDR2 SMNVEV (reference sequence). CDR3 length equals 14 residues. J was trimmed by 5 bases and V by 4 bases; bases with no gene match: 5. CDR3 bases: TGTGCCAGCAGTTGGGATAGCGGGAGTGAGACCCAGTACTTC. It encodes CASSWDSGSETQYF.

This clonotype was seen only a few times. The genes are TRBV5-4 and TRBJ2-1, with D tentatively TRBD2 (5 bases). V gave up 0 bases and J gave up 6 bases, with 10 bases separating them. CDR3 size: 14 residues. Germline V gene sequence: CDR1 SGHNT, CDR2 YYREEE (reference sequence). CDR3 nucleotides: TGTGCCAGCAGCTTGGGGCTAGCAGCCAATGAGCAGTTCTTC. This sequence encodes CASSLGLAANEQFF.

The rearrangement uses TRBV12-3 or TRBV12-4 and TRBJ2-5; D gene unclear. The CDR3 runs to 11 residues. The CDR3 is CASRLQETQYF. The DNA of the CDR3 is TGTGCTAGTAGGCTCCAAGAGACCCAGTACTTC.

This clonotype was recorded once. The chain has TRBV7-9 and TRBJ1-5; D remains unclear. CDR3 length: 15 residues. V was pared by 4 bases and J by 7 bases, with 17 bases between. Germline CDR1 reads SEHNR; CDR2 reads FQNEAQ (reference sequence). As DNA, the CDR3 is TGTGCCAGCAGCTCCGTCGATGGGTGGTGGCAGCCCCAGCATTTT. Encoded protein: CASSSVDGWWQPQHF. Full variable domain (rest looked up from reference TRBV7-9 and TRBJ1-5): DTGVSQNPRHKITKRGQNVTFRCDPISEHNRLYWYRQTLGQGPEFLTYFQNEAQLEKSRLLSDRFSAERPKGSFSTLEIQRTEQGDSAMYLCASSSVDGWWQPQHFGDGTRLSIL.

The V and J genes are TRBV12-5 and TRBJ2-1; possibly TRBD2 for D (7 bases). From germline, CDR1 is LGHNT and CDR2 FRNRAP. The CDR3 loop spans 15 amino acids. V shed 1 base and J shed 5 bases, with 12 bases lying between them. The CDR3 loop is CASGLGGGGDNEQFF. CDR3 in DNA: TGTGCTAGTGGTTTGGGCGGGGGCGGAGACAATGAGCAGTTCTTC.

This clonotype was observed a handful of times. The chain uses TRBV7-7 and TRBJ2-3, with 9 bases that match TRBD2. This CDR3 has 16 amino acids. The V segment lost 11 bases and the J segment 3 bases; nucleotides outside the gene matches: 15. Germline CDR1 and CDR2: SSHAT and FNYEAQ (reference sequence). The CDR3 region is CAARREGPQRTDTQYF. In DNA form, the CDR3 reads TGTGCCGCCAGGCGGGAGGGCCCTCAAAGGACAGATACGCAGTATTTT.